This entry concerns a single TCR beta chain. What it binds is not known. The identical CDR3 is also encoded by other nucleotide sequences in the sample. Profiling relied on immunoSEQ multiplex PCR, and the TCRdb table lists in-frame clones only, not all of them. The data hold around 20,000 clones, with just under 75% observed a single time. The data originate from a study of OX40 agonist ivuxolimab in advanced cancers. Points from the study as a whole: Normalized expansion of T-cell clones was also low for some nonresponders. Among the lowest peripheral clonal expansion occurred in 0.1-3.0 mg/kg partial responders.

With 5 bases removed from V and 0 bases from J, the gap between germline ends came to 5 bases. CDR3 size: 13 residues. Germline V lookup: CDR1 SGDLS, CDR2 YYNGEE. This chain joins TRBV9 and TRBJ2-2; no definite D call. The sequence was collected from an adult with an advanced solid tumor such as melanoma, head and neck, liver or kidney cancer. Sequenced material: CD4+ or CD8+ T cells sorted from blood, taken in a trial of the OX40 agonist ivuxolimab. Written as DNA, the CDR3 is TGTGCCAGCAGTCCTCCGAACACCGGGGAGCTGTTTTTT. Amino acids: CASSPPNTGELFF.